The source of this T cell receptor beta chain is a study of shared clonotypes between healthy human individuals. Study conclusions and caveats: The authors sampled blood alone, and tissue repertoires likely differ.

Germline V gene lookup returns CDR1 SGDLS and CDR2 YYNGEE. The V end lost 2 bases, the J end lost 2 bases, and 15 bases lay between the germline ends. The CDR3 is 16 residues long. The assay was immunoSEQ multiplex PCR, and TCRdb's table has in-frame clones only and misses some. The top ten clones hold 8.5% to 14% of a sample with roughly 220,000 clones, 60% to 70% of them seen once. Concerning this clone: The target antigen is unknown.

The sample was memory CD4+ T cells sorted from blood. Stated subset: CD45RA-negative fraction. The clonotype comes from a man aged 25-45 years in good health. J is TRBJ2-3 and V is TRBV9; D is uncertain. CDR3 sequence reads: CASSVGSSIDTDTQYF. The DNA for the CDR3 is TGTGCCAGCAGCGTTGGGTCTAGTATTGACACAGATACGCAGTATTTT.